The 13 T cell receptor beta chains below were found in one sample sequenced in a study of blood T cell repertoires in COVID-19. Using immunoSEQ multiplex PCR, the repertoire was profiled, and TCRdb retains in-frame clones only, with some absent. Of 54,000 or so clones in the sample, 75% to 90% were seen once. Sequences were obtained from peripheral blood. The receptors here all came from a woman between 55 and 75 years old with acute or convalescent COVID-19.

The chain carries TRBV7-2 and TRBJ2-4; 11 bases agree with TRBD2. Germline trimming cut 5 bases from V and 5 bases from J; bases unmatched to any gene: 2. The CDR3 has 14 amino acids. Per germline, CDR1 SGHTA and CDR2 FQGNSA. CDR3 region: CASSPGLAENIQYF. The CDR3 DNA is TGTGCCAGCAGCCCGGGACTAGCGGAAAACATTCAGTACTTC.

This clone was picked up one time. The V gene is TRBV5-1, the J gene TRBJ1-2, with 7 bases lining up with TRBD1. The V gene end was trimmed by 1 base and the J gene end by 6 bases; junction bases not matched to a gene: 6. CDR3 length: 14 residues. The germline gives CDR1 SGHRS, CDR2 YFSETQ. The CDR3 here is CASSLFDRDDGYTF. CDR3 in DNA: TGCGCCAGCAGCTTGTTCGACAGGGATGATGGCTACACCTTC.

The chain has TRBV4-1 and TRBJ1-2, with 7 bases lining up with TRBD1. The CDR3 extends over 14 amino acids. Germline V CDR1 and CDR2: MGHRA, YSYEKL. V shed 4 bases, J shed 2 bases, and the junction held 4 bases outside the gene matches. The CDR3 spells CASSRGQENYGYTF. The CDR3 nucleotides read TGCGCCAGCAGCCGCGGACAGGAAAACTATGGCTACACCTTC.

A word on this clone: This may be a read error, as it is one base from a much larger clone. V is TRBV7-3 and J is TRBJ1-6; 8 bases align to TRBD1. The CDR3 loop spans 15 amino acids. The germline V gene has CDR1 SGHTA and CDR2 FQGTGA. J lost 5 bases, V lost 2 bases, and 2 bases had no gene match. In nucleotides, the CDR3 is TGTGCCAGCAGCTTAGGGACAGGAAATAATTCACCCCTCCACTTT. Translation gives CASSLGTGNNSPLHF.

The CDR3 sequence is CASRQGTSGYNEQFF. The CDR3 nucleotides read TGTGCCAGCAGGCAAGGGACTAGCGGATACAATGAGCAGTTCTTC. The genes are TRBV5-4 and TRBJ2-1; TRBD2 matches at 11 bases. Trimming at V came to 5 bases and at J to 4 bases, leaving 5 bases not matched to a gene. The CDR3 is 15 residues long. Germline V gene data show CDR1 as SGHNT and CDR2 as YYREEE (reference sequence).

The genes are TRBV5-1 and TRBJ1-5; D is uncertain. Germline V gene lookup returns CDR1 SGHRS and CDR2 YFSETQ. The CDR3 is 15 amino acids. The V and J ends lost 1 base and 7 bases respectively, with 15 bases between them. Here the CDR3 reads CASSLFGSDGQPQHF. CDR3 nucleotide sequence: TGCGCCAGCAGCTTGTTTGGGAGCGATGGCCAGCCCCAGCATTTT.

This clone appeared a few times. The V and J genes are TRBV30 and TRBJ2-7; the match to TRBD1 covers 9 bases. Germline-derived CDR1 and CDR2 are GTSNPN and SVGIG (reference sequence). V dropped 5 bases and J dropped 3; count of bases not matched to a gene: 11. The CDR3 spans 15 residues. The CDR3 DNA reads as TGTGCCTGGCAATTATCCGGGACAGGGATCTACGAGCAGTACTTC. Translation: CAWQLSGTGIYEQYF.

The genes are TRBV28 and TRBJ1-5; D ambiguous. There are 12 residues in the CDR3. V was pared by 5 bases and J by 9 bases, with 11 bases between. Germline V gene data show CDR1 as MDHEN and CDR2 as SYDVKM. CDR3 region: CASSAGVRPQHF. Written as DNA, the CDR3 is TGTGCCAGCAGTGCAGGTGTTAGGCCCCAGCATTTT.

This rearrangement joins TRBV5-4 to TRBJ1-1; no clear D. Trimming removed 9 bases at V and 7 bases at J, with 13 bases between. This CDR3 is 11 amino acids long. Germline CDR1 and CDR2: SGHNT and YYREEE (reference sequence). CDR3 in DNA: TGTGCCACCACAATCGGGTTTGAAGCTTTCTTT. As protein: CATTIGFEAFF. The full variable domain, its missing parts supplied by reference TRBV5-4 and TRBJ1-1, is ETGVTQSPTHLIKTRGQQVTLRCSSQSGHNTVSWYQQALGQGPQFIFQYYREEENGRGNFPPRFSGLQFPNYSSELNVNALELDDSALYLCATTIGFEAFFGQGTRLTVV.

As concerns this clone: Additional DNA sequences in this sample encode the identical CDR3. V is TRBV30 and J is TRBJ1-2; 7 bases are shared with TRBD1. The CDR3 is made up of 13 amino acids. Germline V gene data show CDR1 as GTSNPN and CDR2 as SVGIG (reference sequence). V was clipped by 2 bases and J by 4 bases; unmatched bases: 4. In nucleotides, the CDR3 is TGTGCCTGGAGTCGGGACAGACCCTATGGCTACACCTTC. Translating it yields CAWSRDRPYGYTF.

This sequence joins TRBV15 and TRBJ1-1; 8 bases are shared with TRBD1. The CDR3 runs to 12 residues. V gave up 4 bases and J gave up 6 bases; unmatched junction bases: 1. The germline V gene has CDR1 LNHNV and CDR2 YYDKDF (reference sequence). The CDR3 loop reads CATSKTGAEAFF. The CDR3 coding sequence is TGTGCCACCAGCAAGACAGGGGCTGAAGCTTTCTTT.

The chain uses TRBV30 and TRBJ1-3, with D tentatively TRBD1 (5 bases). Germline V gene sequence: CDR1 GTSNPN, CDR2 SVGIG (reference sequence). The germline V and J ends were trimmed by 0 bases and 0 bases, with 12 bases remaining between them. This CDR3 region has 16 residues. The CDR3 loop is CAWSVRQGVSGNTIYF. The CDR3 nucleotides read TGTGCCTGGAGTGTACGCCAGGGCGTCTCTGGAAACACCATATATTTT.

This chain links TRBV6-5 with TRBJ1-1; D is unresolved. CDR3 length: 14 amino acids. The germline V and J ends were trimmed by 1 base and 1 base, with 7 bases remaining between them. Germline CDR1 MNHEY, CDR2 SVGAGI. Written as DNA, the CDR3 is TGTGCCAGCAGTTACTTTGGCTCGAACACTGAAGCTTTCTTT. It specifies CASSYFGSNTEAFF.